The entry below describes one T cell receptor (beta chain). Data came from immunoSEQ multiplex PCR; TCRdb stores just in-frame clones and leaves some out. This sample has roughly 250,000 clones; about 80% occur once, and the top ten carry about 0.58%. The data stem from a study of Tregs in tolerant kidney transplant recipients. The CDR3 covers 15 residues. The V and J ends lost 1 base and 4 bases respectively, with 13 bases between them. The germline V gene has CDR1 LGHNA and CDR2 YNFKEQ. The receptor was derived from a human donor in good health. The sequenced sample was CD4+ T cells from blood. The V and J genes are TRBV4-2 and TRBJ1-1; D may be TRBD1 (5 bases). CDR3 in amino acids: CASSQVGGPGTEAFF. DNA of the CDR3: TGTGCCAGCAGCCAAGTTGGGGGACCTGGCACTGAAGCTTTCTTT.